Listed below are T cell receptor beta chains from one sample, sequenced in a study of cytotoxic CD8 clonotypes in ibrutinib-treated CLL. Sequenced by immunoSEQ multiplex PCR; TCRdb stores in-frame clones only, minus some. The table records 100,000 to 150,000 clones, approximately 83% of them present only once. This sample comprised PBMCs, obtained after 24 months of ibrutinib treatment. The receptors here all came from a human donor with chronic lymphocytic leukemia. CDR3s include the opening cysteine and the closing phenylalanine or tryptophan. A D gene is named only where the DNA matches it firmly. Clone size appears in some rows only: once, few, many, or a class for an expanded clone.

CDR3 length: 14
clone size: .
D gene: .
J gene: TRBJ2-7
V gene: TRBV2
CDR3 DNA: TGTGCCAGCAGTGAAACCGCTAGCTCCTACGAGCAGTACTTC
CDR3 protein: CASSETASSYEQYF

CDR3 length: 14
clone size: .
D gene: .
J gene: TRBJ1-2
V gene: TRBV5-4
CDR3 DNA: TGTGCCAGCAGCCGGGGACAAGAAGGCTATGGCTACACCTTC
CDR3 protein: CASSRGQEGYGYTF

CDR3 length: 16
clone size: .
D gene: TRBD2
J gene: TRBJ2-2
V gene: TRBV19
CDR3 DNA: TGTGCCAGTAGTAAACGACTAGCGGGGCAAACCGGGGAGCTGTTTTTT
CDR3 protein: CASSKRLAGQTGELFF

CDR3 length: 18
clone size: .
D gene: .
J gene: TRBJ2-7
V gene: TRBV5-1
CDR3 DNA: TGCGCCAGCAGCCTTCGAGTATCGGGCGGCCTACCCTCCTACGAGCAGTACTTC
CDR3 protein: CASSLRVSGGLPSYEQYF

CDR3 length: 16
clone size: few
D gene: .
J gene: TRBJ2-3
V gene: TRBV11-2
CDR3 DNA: TGTGCCAGCAGCTTAGGGACTTATTCTAGCACAGATACGCAGTATTTT
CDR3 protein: CASSLGTYSSTDTQYF

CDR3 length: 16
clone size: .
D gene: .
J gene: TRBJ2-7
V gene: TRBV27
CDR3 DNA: TGTGCCAGCAGTCCGGGGGTCGGCGGGCCTACCTACGAGCAGTACTTC
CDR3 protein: CASSPGVGGPTYEQYF

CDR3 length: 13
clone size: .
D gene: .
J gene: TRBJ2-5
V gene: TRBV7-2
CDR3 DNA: TGTGCCAGCAGCTACCCGGGACAAGAGACCCAGTACTTC
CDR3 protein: CASSYPGQETQYF

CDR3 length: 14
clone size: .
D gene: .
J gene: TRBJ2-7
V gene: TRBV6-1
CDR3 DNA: TGTGCCAGCAGCCGGGACAACTTCTCCTACGAGCAGTACTTC
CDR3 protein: CASSRDNFSYEQYF

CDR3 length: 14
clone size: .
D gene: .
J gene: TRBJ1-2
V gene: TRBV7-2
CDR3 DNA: TGTGCCAGCAGGATTGCGGCGGGAAACTATGGCTACACCTTC
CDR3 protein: CASRIAAGNYGYTF

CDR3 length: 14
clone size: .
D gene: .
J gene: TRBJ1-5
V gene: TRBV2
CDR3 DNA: TGTGCCAGCAGTGAAGCTAGCGGGAAACAGCCCCAGCATTTT
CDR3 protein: CASSEASGKQPQHF

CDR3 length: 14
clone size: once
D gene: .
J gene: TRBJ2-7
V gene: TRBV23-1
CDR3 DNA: TGCGCCAGCACCTACGGGATACACTCCTACGAGCAGTACTTC
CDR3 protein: CASTYGIHSYEQYF

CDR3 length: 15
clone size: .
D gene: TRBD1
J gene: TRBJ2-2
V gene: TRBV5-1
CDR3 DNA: TGCGCCAGCAGCGCCGGGACAGGGGTCCCCGGGGAGCTGTTTTTT
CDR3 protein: CASSAGTGVPGELFF

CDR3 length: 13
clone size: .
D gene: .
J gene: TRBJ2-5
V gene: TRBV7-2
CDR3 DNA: TGTGCCAGCGTAACAGGGAGCCAAGAGACCCAGTACTTC
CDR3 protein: CASVTGSQETQYF

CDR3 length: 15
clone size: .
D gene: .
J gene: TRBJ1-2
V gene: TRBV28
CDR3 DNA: TGTGCCAGCAGTCCGATGGGGCTCACTAACTATGGCTACACCTTC
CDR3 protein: CASSPMGLTNYGYTF

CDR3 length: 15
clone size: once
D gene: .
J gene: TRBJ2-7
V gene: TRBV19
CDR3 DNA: TGTGCCAGTAGTATAGAACCGGGACGGACCTACGAGCAGTACTTC
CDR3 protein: CASSIEPGRTYEQYF

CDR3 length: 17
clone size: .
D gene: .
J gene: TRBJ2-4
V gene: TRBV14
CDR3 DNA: TGTGCCAGCAGCCAAGATAGGGGGACCTTAGCCAAAAACATTCAGTACTTC
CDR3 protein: CASSQDRGTLAKNIQYF

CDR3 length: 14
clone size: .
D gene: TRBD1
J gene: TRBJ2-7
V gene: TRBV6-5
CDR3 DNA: TGTGCCAGCAGTTACGGACAGGGGGGCAACGAGCAGTACTTC
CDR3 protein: CASSYGQGGNEQYF

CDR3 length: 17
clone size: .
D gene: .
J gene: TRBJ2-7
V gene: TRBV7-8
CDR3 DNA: TGTGCCAGCAGCTTAGCTCAAAGGGGCAGGTTCACCTACGAGCAGTACTTC
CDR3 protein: CASSLAQRGRFTYEQYF

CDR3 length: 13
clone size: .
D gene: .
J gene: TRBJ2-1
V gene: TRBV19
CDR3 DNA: TGTGCCAGTAGTATAGATATACAGGCTAATCTTCTCTTC
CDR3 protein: CASSIDIQANLLF

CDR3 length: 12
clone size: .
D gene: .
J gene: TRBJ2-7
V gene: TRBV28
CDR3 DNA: TGTGCCAGCAGTTTTGGGACCTACGAGCAGTACTTC
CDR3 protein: CASSFGTYEQYF

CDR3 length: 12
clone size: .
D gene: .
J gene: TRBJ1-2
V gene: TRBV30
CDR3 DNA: TGTGCCTGGAGTCGGGGGTCCTATGGCTACACCTTC
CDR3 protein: CAWSRGSYGYTF

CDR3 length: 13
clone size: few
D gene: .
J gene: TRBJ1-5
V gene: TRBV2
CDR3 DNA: TGTGCCAGCAGACAGTATAGCAATCAGCCCCAGCATTTT
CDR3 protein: CASRQYSNQPQHF

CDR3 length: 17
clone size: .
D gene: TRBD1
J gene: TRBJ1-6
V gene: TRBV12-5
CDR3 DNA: TGTGCTAGTGGTTTGGCTCAAGGGACAGCGGATAATTCACCCCTCCACTTT
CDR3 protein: CASGLAQGTADNSPLHF

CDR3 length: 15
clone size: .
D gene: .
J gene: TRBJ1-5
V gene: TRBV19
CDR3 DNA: TGTGCCAGTAGTATCCAGGGTACTAGCTATCAGCCCCAGCATTTT
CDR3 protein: CASSIQGTSYQPQHF

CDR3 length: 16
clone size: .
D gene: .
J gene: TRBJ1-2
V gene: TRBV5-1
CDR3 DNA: TGCGCCAGCAGCGAGGCCGGGACTCGGGGGTTCGGTGGCTACACCTTC
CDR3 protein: CASSEAGTRGFGGYTF

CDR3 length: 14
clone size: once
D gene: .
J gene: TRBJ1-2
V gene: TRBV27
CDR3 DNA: TGTGCCAGCAGTTTACAAACAGGGAGCTATGGCTACACCTTC
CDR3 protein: CASSLQTGSYGYTF

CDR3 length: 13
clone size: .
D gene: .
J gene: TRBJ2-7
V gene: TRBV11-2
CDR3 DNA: TGTGCCAGCAGCTTAGCCGGGGCGAGCGAGCAGTACTTC
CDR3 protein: CASSLAGASEQYF

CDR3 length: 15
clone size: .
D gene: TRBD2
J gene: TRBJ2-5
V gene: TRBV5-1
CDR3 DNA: TGCGCCAGCAGCCGGGGGACTAGCGGGCAAGAGACCCAGTACTTC
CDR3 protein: CASSRGTSGQETQYF

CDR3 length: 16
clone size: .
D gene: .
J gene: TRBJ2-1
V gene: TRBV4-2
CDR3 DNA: TGTGCCAGCAGCCAAGATGGGGCAGGGGCGAGGAATGAGCAGTTCTTC
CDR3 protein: CASSQDGAGARNEQFF

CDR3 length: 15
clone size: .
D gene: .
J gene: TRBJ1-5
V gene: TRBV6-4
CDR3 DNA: TGTGCCAGCAGTGGCCCTGGACAGCTAAATCAGCCCCAGCATTTT
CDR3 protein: CASSGPGQLNQPQHF

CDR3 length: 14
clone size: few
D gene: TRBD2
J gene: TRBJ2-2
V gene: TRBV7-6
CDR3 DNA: TGTGCCAGCAGTCGACTAGCTAACACCGGGGAGCTGTTTTTT
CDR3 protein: CASSRLANTGELFF

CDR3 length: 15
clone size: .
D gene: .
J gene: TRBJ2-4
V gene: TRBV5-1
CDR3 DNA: TGCGCCAGCAGCCCCCAGGGGGGGGCCAAAAACATTCAGTACTTC
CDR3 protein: CASSPQGGAKNIQYF

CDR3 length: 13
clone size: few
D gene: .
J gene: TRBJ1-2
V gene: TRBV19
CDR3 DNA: TGTGCCAGTAGGCCCGGGACAAACTATGGCTACACCTTC
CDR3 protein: CASRPGTNYGYTF

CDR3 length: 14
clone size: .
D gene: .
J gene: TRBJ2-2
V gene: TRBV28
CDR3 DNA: TGTGCCAGCGGTTACAGAACGAACACCGGGGAGCTGTTTTTT
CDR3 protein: CASGYRTNTGELFF

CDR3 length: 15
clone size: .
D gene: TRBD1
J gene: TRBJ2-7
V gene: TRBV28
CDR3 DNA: TGTGCCAGCAGCCCCCAGACAGGGGGCGGACTAGGTATATACTTC
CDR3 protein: CASSPQTGGGLGIYF

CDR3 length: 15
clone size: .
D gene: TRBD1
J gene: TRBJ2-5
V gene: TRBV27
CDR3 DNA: TGTGCCAGCAGTCCAACATACAGGGGCTCAGAGACCCAGTACTTC
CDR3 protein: CASSPTYRGSETQYF

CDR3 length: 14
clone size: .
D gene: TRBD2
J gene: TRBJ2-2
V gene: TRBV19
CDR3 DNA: TGTGCCAGTAAGGCGGGGGGCAGCACCGGGGAGCTGTTTTTT
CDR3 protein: CASKAGGSTGELFF

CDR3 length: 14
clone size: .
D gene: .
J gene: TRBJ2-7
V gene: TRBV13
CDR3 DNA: TGTGCCAGCAGCTTTCCGGCCCTGACAGGCGAGCAGTACTTC
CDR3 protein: CASSFPALTGEQYF

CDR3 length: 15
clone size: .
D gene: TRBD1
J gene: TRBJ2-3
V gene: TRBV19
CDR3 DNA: TGTGCCAGTAGTATAGAGAGGGGGCGGACAGATACGCAGTATTTT
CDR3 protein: CASSIERGRTDTQYF

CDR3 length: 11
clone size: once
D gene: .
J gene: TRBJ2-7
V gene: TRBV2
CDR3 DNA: TGTGCCAGCAGTCCCCGTTACGAGCAGTACTTC
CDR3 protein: CASSPRYEQYF

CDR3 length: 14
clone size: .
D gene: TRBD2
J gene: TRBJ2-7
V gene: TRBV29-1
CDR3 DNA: TGCAGCGTTGAAGACCTACTAGCGGGGGCGATGCAGTACTTC
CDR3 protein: CSVEDLLAGAMQYF